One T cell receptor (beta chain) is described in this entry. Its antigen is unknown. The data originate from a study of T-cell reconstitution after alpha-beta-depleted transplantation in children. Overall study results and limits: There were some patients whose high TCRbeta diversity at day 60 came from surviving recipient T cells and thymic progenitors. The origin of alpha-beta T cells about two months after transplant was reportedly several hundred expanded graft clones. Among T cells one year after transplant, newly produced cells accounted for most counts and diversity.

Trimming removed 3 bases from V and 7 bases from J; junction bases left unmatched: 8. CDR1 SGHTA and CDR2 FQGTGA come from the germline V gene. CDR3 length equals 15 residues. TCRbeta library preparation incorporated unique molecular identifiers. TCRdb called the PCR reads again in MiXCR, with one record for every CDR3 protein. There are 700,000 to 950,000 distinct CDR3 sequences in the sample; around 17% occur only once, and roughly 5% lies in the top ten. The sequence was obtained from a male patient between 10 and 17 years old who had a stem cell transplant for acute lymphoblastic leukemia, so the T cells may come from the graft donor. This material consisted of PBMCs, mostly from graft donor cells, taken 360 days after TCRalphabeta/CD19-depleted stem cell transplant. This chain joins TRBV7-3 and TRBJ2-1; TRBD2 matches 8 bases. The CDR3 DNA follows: TGTGCCAGCAGCTTTCGAGATAGCGGGATGAATGAGCAGTTCTTC. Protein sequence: CASSFRDSGMNEQFF.